This TCR beta chain was observed in a study of cytomegalovirus exposure and HLA in healthy donors. Turning to the study itself: Of the donors genotyped, approximately 400 in all, about 82% fell in the Caucasian-associated ancestry cluster.

Regarding the study as a whole: Later analysis identified a missense DCLRE1C variant that was linked to TCR beta V- and J-gene trimming.

Healthy bone marrow donors made up the donors. The germline gives CDR1 SNHLY, CDR2 FYNNEI. This CDR3 has 15 residues. V shed 3 bases and J shed 1 base, with 12 bases lying between them. For this clone: What it binds is unknown.

The PCR contained 60 Vbeta and 13 Jbeta primers. Study processing details: An analysis performed later counted about 80 million unique TCR beta chains (around 10 million of them shared). Some clones are missing from TCRdb's copy, which holds only in-frame ones; the method was immunoSEQ multiplex PCR. That table supplies the V and J calls and clone size; D and trimming were determined from the DNA. Among about 200,000 clones listed, around 85% were seen once. The material sequenced was PBMCs. The TCR originated in a woman in her forties or fifties in good health and CMV-seronegative. The chain carries TRBV2 and TRBJ1-2; possibly TRBD1 for D (6 bases). The CDR3 here is CASSDPQGGNYGYTF. The CDR3 coding sequence is TGTGCCAGCAGTGACCCACAGGGCGGTAACTATGGCTACACCTTC.